This TCR beta chain stems from a study of identical twins. TCRdb re-derived calls from the 5' RACE reads in MiXCR, one entry per CDR3 protein. The table lists roughly 750,000 distinct CDR3 sequences, around 21% of them singletons. Points on this clonotype: Its matching antigen is unknown.

Points from the study as a whole: Recombination models fit unrelated individuals' TCR alpha sharing but underestimated twins'.

This CDR3 is built from 17 residues. With 0 bases clipped from V and 2 bases from J, the junction kept 9 bases outside the gene matches. CDR1 and CDR2 from the germline V gene are LGHNA and YSLEER. Separately, the same data were catalogued under a study of T cells expressing NK-cell markers. That paper notes: It was sorted CD3+CD56+NKG2C+, CD3+CD56+NKG2C- and CD3+CD56-NKG2C+ T cells that supplied the TCR beta repertoires. The study sequenced eight donors, seven HCMV-seropositive and one seronegative. Nothing established the HCMV specificity of expanded NKG2C+ T cell clones.

The rearrangement uses TRBV4-3 and TRBJ2-7, with TRBD2 identical over 8 bases. Material: PBMCs. The sequence came from a young woman in good health. CDR3 coding DNA: TGCGCCAGCAGCCAAGATTTTAGCGGGATGACTCCCTACGAGCAGTACTTC. It specifies CASSQDFSGMTPYEQYF.